The rows below give T cell receptor beta chains drawn from one sample of a study of blood T cell repertoires in COVID-19. Generated by immunoSEQ multiplex PCR, the TCRdb table keeps only in-frame clones and is missing some. The sample records 150,000 to 200,000 clones, 65% to 90% being singletons. The sequenced sample was peripheral blood. Receptor source: a man aged 55 to 70 with acute or convalescent COVID-19. Both conserved end residues are part of each CDR3. Each record gives: J gene, clone size, D gene, V gene, CDR3 protein, CDR3 DNA. The D gene is left open where the match is weak. The size field is filled for only some rows; it gives once, few, many or a size class.

TRBJ1-2,.,.,TRBV5-1,CASSPDSNYGYTF,TGCGCCAGCAGCCCGGACAGTAACTATGGCTACACCTTC
TRBJ2-6,few,TRBD1,TRBV18,CASSPRSTGATVSGANVLTF,TGTGCCAGCTCACCACGGTCGACAGGGGCGACCGTCTCTGGGGCCAACGTCCTGACTTTC
TRBJ2-1,.,TRBD2,TRBV18,CASSPPALTSGSGVPFF,TGTGCCAGCTCACCACCGGCCTTAACTAGCGGGAGTGGGGTCCCGTTCTTC
TRBJ2-7,.,TRBD1,TRBV19,CASSQGGQGTYEQYF,TGTGCCAGTAGCCAGGGGGGACAGGGGACCTACGAGCAGTACTTC
TRBJ2-3,.,TRBD2,TRBV10-1,CASSAAGVREDTQYF,TGCGCCAGCAGTGCTGCGGGAGTGAGGGAAGATACGCAGTATTTT
TRBJ1-4,.,.,TRBV3-1/TRBV3-2,CASSLRATNEKLFF,TGTGCCAGCAGCCTCAGGGCAACTAATGAAAAACTGTTTTTT
TRBJ1-2,.,.,TRBV27,CASSLRASYGYTF,TGTGCCAGCAGTTTGCGGGCCAGCTATGGCTACACCTTC
TRBJ2-3,.,TRBD2,TRBV5-1,CATSRREGPADTQYF,TGCGCCACCTCTAGGCGGGAGGGCCCGGCAGATACGCAGTATTTT
TRBJ2-1,.,.,TRBV19,CASSRWGDSGPYNEQFF,TGTGCCAGTAGTAGATGGGGCGACAGTGGACCCTACAATGAGCAGTTCTTC
TRBJ1-2,few,TRBD1,TRBV28,CASSSQGRSGYTF,TGTGCCAGCAGTTCACAGGGGAGGTCTGGCTACACCTTC
TRBJ2-7,.,TRBD2,TRBV28,CASTSEREAQYF,TGTGCCAGCACCTCCGAGCGGGAGGCTCAGTACTTC
TRBJ2-3,.,TRBD2,TRBV4-1,CASSQITSGSTDTQYF,TGCGCCAGCAGCCAAATTACTAGCGGTAGCACAGATACGCAGTATTTT
TRBJ2-7,few,TRBD2,TRBV4-1,CASSRSPEGLVEQYF,TGCGCCAGCAGCCGCTCTCCCGAGGGACTAGTCGAGCAGTACTTC
TRBJ2-7,.,TRBD1,TRBV10-3,CAISRSGGMGYEQYF,TGTGCCATCAGTCGCTCAGGGGGCATGGGCTACGAGCAGTACTTC
TRBJ1-2,.,TRBD1,TRBV7-9,CASSSGQGGYGYTF,TGTGCCAGCAGCTCTGGACAGGGTGGCTATGGCTACACCTTC
TRBJ2-1,.,.,TRBV6-5,CASRLSGDEQFF,TGTGCCAGCAGATTATCAGGGGATGAGCAGTTCTTC
TRBJ2-1,.,TRBD2,TRBV5-1,CASSAASGSSGRQFF,TGCGCCAGCAGCGCGGCTAGCGGGAGCTCGGGTAGGCAGTTCTTC
TRBJ2-7,.,TRBD1,TRBV25-1,CASSRGQGISYEQYF,TGTGCCAGCAGCAGGGGACAGGGGATCTCCTACGAGCAGTACTTC
TRBJ1-2,.,TRBD1,TRBV5-1,CASSLMGQGMGGYTF,TGCGCCAGCAGCTTGATGGGACAGGGGATGGGTGGCTACACCTTC
TRBJ2-7,.,TRBD2,TRBV2,CASRSSGSYEQYF,TGTGCCAGCAGATCTAGCGGTTCCTACGAGCAGTACTTC
TRBJ2-7,.,.,TRBV7-9,CASSLAGGPYEQYF,TGTGCCAGCAGCTTAGCGGGGGGGCCCTACGAGCAGTACTTC
TRBJ2-7,.,.,TRBV5-6,CASSSIGTTYEQYF,TGTGCCAGCAGCTCGATCGGGACAACCTACGAGCAGTACTTC
TRBJ1-6,.,.,TRBV5-8,CASSLDAGRNSPLHF,TGTGCCAGCAGCTTGGATGCAGGTCGGAATTCACCCCTCCACTTT
TRBJ2-2,.,.,TRBV28,CASSQLTSSPGELFF,TGTGCCAGCAGCCAACTGACTAGTAGCCCCGGGGAGCTGTTTTTT
TRBJ1-2,.,.,TRBV12-3/TRBV12-4,CASSPTANYGYTF,TGTGCCAGCAGTCCCACGGCTAACTATGGCTACACCTTC
TRBJ1-2,.,.,TRBV3-1/TRBV3-2,CASSQDWHRPYGYTF,TGTGCCAGCAGCCAAGATTGGCACAGACCCTATGGCTACACCTTC
TRBJ2-3,.,TRBD2,TRBV27,CASSFREGGTDTQYF,TGTGCCAGCAGTTTTCGGGAGGGAGGCACAGATACGCAGTATTTT
TRBJ2-5,many,TRBD2,TRBV29-1,CSVRTSGGETQYF,TGCAGCGTGAGGACTAGCGGAGGAGAGACCCAGTACTTC